What follows is one T cell receptor beta chain and its context. The sample comes from a study of control samples from healthy donors and cancer patients. The germline CDR1 and CDR2 sequences are SGHKS and YYEKEE (reference sequence). V was trimmed by 0 bases and J by 4 bases, leaving 7 bases between them. The CDR3 is 14 amino acids. Sequencing used immunoSEQ multiplex PCR; TCRdb keeps in-frame clones, though not all of them. There are roughly 88,000 clones in the sample; just under 85% occur only once, and approximately 19% lies in the top ten. The material sequenced was blood. The genes are TRBV5-5 and TRBJ1-4; D not certain. This sequence was found in a man between 25 and 39 years old in good health. The CDR3 protein is CASSLVPSNEKLFF. In DNA form, the CDR3 reads TGTGCCAGCAGCTTGGTGCCTAGTAATGAAAAACTGTTTTTT.